Listed below are T cell receptor beta chains from one sample, sequenced in a study of blood T cells in healthy people across ages. TCRdb reprocessed the 5' RACE reads via MiXCR and lists one record per CDR3 protein. This table has approximately 1,000,000 distinct CDR3 sequences, 30% to 40% appearing once. The specimen sequenced was blood. The receptors originated from a man aged 18 to 35 in good health. Each CDR3 is given with its conserved first and last residue. D genes are given only for firm matches. Only part of the rows carry a size: once, few, many, or a class if the clone is expanded.

CDR3	D	J	length	V	size
CASSLDPPGDSPLHF	.	TRBJ1-6	15	TRBV7-2	few
CAGSFGGYEEKLFF	.	TRBJ1-4	14	TRBV27	.
CAIREGLAGFVDEQYF	TRBD2	TRBJ2-7	16	TRBV10-3	.
CASSLLGHNYGYTF	.	TRBJ1-2	14	TRBV7-2	.
CASTLTSGGFNGQFF	TRBD2	TRBJ2-1	15	TRBV2	.
CSGEGGNTEAFF	.	TRBJ1-1	12	TRBV29-1	.
CSASSRTANYGYTF	.	TRBJ1-2	14	TRBV20-1	few
CASSEASGGANEQFF	TRBD2	TRBJ2-1	15	TRBV6-4	few
CASSYSRGTINEKLFF	.	TRBJ1-4	16	TRBV6-5	.
CASSHSNRDHQPQHF	.	TRBJ1-5	15	TRBV3-1	few
CASSQVLGAGNTIYF	.	TRBJ1-3	15	TRBV4-1	.
CASSYNGDHEAFF	.	TRBJ1-1	13	TRBV27	.
CASSPTGGVKQPQHF	.	TRBJ1-5	15	TRBV9	few
CASSLRTSGGGDEQFF	TRBD2	TRBJ2-1	16	TRBV5-1	.
CASSVMRGNSGANVLTF	.	TRBJ2-6	17	TRBV9	few